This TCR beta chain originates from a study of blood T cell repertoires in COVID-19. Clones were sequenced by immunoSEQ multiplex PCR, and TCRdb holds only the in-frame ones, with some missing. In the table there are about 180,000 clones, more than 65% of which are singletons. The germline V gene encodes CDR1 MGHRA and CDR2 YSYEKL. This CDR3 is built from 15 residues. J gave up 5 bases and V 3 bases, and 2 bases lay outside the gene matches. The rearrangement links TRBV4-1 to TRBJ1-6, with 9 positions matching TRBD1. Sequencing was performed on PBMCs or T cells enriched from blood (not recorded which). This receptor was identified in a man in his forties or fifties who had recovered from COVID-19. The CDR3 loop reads CASSQDRGHNSPLHF. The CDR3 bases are TGCGCCAGCAGCCAGGACAGGGGCCATAATTCACCCCTCCACTTT.